A selection of T cell receptor beta chains follows, all from one sample in a study of T cell responses to AZD1222 COVID-19 vaccine. Only in-frame clones appear in the TCRdb table, and some are missing; sequencing was by immunoSEQ multiplex PCR. There are 140,000 to 150,000 clones in the sample; over 85% occur only once, and approximately 1.5% lies in the top ten. Source: peripheral blood, taken on day 0 of AZD1222 vaccination. The receptors stem from an adult in good health. Both conserved end residues are part of each CDR3. The D gene is left open where the match is weak. A row's size may be missing; if present it is once, few, many or a size class.

CDR3,DNA,V,size,D,length,J
CASMARDRDSGNTIYF,TGTGCCAGCATGGCGAGGGACAGGGACTCTGGAAACACCATATATTTT,TRBV5-8,NA,TRBD1,16,TRBJ1-3
CASSIGAQTSYEQYF,TGTGCCAGTAGTATTGGGGCTCAGACCTCCTACGAGCAGTACTTC,TRBV19,NA,NA,15,TRBJ2-7
CASSSFVRFFRHEQFF,TGTGCCAGCTCAAGCTTCGTTAGGTTCTTTCGCCATGAGCAGTTCTTC,TRBV18,once,NA,16,TRBJ2-1
CASSLKSTGQETQYF,TGTGCCAGCTCTCTTAAGTCTACAGGCCAAGAGACCCAGTACTTC,TRBV18,once,NA,15,TRBJ2-5
CASSRLVPYEQYF,TGTGCCAGCAGCCGGCTAGTTCCCTACGAGCAGTACTTC,TRBV14,NA,NA,13,TRBJ2-7
CASSDGTGGQPQHF,TGTGCCAGCAGTGACGGGACAGGGGGCCAGCCCCAGCATTTT,TRBV6-4,NA,TRBD1,14,TRBJ1-5
CASSQERDRVYNEQFF,TGCGCCAGCAGCCAAGAGAGGGACAGGGTCTACAATGAGCAGTTCTTC,TRBV4-1,NA,TRBD1,16,TRBJ2-1
CAISESARGGRNGYTF,TGTGCCATCAGTGAGTCGGCCAGGGGAGGCCGTAATGGCTACACCTTC,TRBV10-3,once,NA,16,TRBJ1-2
CAGSGDFNQPQHF,TGTGCCGGATCAGGGGACTTCAATCAGCCCCAGCATTTT,TRBV6-5,NA,NA,13,TRBJ1-5
CASSLGQGAGMETQYF,TGCGCCAGCAGCTTGGGGCAGGGGGCCGGGATGGAGACCCAGTACTTC,TRBV5-1,NA,TRBD1,16,TRBJ2-5
CAISEGWDRGYGYTF,TGTGCCATCAGTGAGGGTTGGGACAGGGGGTACGGCTACACCTTC,TRBV10-3,NA,TRBD1,15,TRBJ1-2
CSVERTGGLSGYTF,TGCAGCGTTGAACGGACAGGGGGTTTAAGTGGCTACACCTTC,TRBV29-1,NA,TRBD1,14,TRBJ1-2
CASGGRWTEAFF,TGTGCCAGCGGGGGGCGGTGGACTGAAGCTTTCTTT,TRBV6-5,NA,NA,12,TRBJ1-1
CATSDRRSTHTEAFF,TGTGCCACCAGTGATCGACGGTCCACGCACACTGAAGCTTTCTTT,TRBV24-1,NA,NA,15,TRBJ1-1
CASSLTERRKAFF,TGTGCCAGCAGTTTGACCGAGAGACGGAAAGCTTTCTTT,TRBV27,NA,NA,13,TRBJ1-1
CASSDFRGRRTNEKLFF,TGTGCCAGCAGTGATTTCAGGGGGCGGAGAACTAATGAAAAACTGTTTTTT,TRBV2,NA,TRBD1,17,TRBJ1-4
CASSSPRTSGRAYEQYF,TGTGCCAGCAGTTCCCCCCGGACTAGCGGGAGGGCCTACGAGCAGTACTTC,TRBV6-2/TRBV6-3,NA,TRBD2,17,TRBJ2-7
CASSYSGQGYTEAFF,TGTGCCAGCAGTTATTCGGGACAGGGCTACACTGAAGCTTTCTTT,TRBV6-5,NA,TRBD1,15,TRBJ1-1
CASSLELSPLHF,TGTGCCAGCAGCTTAGAGCTTTCACCCCTCCACTTT,TRBV7-9,NA,NA,12,TRBJ1-6
CASSPRDRGWDNEQFF,TGTGCCAGCAGCCCTCGGGACAGGGGATGGGACAATGAGCAGTTCTTC,TRBV5-6,NA,TRBD1,16,TRBJ2-1
CASIRGTEAFF,TGTGCCAGCATCCGGGGGACCGAAGCTTTCTTT,TRBV28,NA,NA,11,TRBJ1-1
CASSVGSGTYEQYF,TGTGCCAGCAGCGTAGGATCAGGAACCTACGAGCAGTACTTC,TRBV9,NA,NA,14,TRBJ2-7
CASGLPRSGTGELFF,TGTGCTAGTGGTTTGCCTAGGAGTGGCACCGGGGAGCTGTTTTTT,TRBV12-5,NA,NA,15,TRBJ2-2
CASRMTGDSNQPQHF,TGTGCCAGCAGGATGACAGGGGATAGCAATCAGCCCCAGCATTTT,TRBV6-5,NA,TRBD1,15,TRBJ1-5
CATSSGDREAGELFF,TGTGCCACCAGCAGTGGGGACAGGGAAGCCGGGGAGCTGTTTTTT,TRBV15,few,TRBD1,15,TRBJ2-2
CAIRPGTSGRGDTQYF,TGTGCCATCAGACCCGGGACTAGCGGTAGGGGGGATACGCAGTATTTT,TRBV10-3,NA,TRBD2,16,TRBJ2-3
CASSLSPYEQYF,TGTGCCAGCAGCCTGTCACCCTACGAGCAGTACTTC,TRBV11-2,once,NA,12,TRBJ2-7
CASSPPGGRAPAGDTQYF,TGTGCCAGCAGCCCCCCGGGGGGGAGGGCCCCCGCGGGGGATACGCAGTATTTT,TRBV5-4,once,TRBD2,18,TRBJ2-3
CASSLQGVRGETQYF,TGTGCCAGCAGCTTACAAGGCGTTCGGGGGGAGACCCAGTACTTC,TRBV7-3,NA,NA,15,TRBJ2-5
CSASTVGAHEAFF,TGCAGTGCTAGTACGGTTGGGGCCCACGAAGCTTTCTTT,TRBV20-1,NA,NA,13,TRBJ1-1
CAWDDRGKGNTEAFF,TGTGCCTGGGACGACAGGGGGAAGGGGAACACTGAAGCTTTCTTT,TRBV30,NA,TRBD1,15,TRBJ1-1